The 14 T cell receptor beta chains presented below share a single source sample, sequenced in a study of T cell responses to AZD1222 COVID-19 vaccine. Profiling relied on immunoSEQ multiplex PCR, and the TCRdb table lists in-frame clones only, not all of them. The sample includes tens of thousands of clones, about 93% seen only once; the top ten take less than 5.5%. The starting material was peripheral blood, obtained on day 0 of MenACWY control vaccination. Receptors were obtained from an adult in good health.

The J gene is TRBJ1-4, the V gene TRBV15; 7 nucleotides line up with TRBD1. Unmatched junction bases numbered 8, after V lost 0 bases and J lost 16 bases. Germline V gene lookup returns CDR1 LNHNV and CDR2 YYDKDF (reference sequence). CDR3 length: 13 residues. Here the CDR3 reads CATSRETGFTPFF. The CDR3 DNA reads TGTGCCACCAGCAGAGAGACAGGGTTTACTCCGTTTTTT.

This clone was recorded once. The chain employs TRBV5-6 and TRBJ1-5; no definite D call. With 3 bases removed from V and 7 bases from J, the gap between germline ends came to 14 bases. Germline V gene data show CDR1 as SGHDT and CDR2 as YYEEEE. The CDR3 consists of 14 residues. The CDR3 is CASSSTPSGQPQHF. CDR3 DNA sequence: TGTGCCAGCAGCTCTACTCCCTCAGGACAGCCCCAGCATTTT.

The rearrangement uses TRBV3-1 (or the pseudogene TRBV3-2) and TRBJ1-4; TRBD1 matches 12 bases. The germline gives CDR1 LGHDT, CDR2 YNNKEL (reference sequence). This CDR3 is 14 amino acids long. V trimming: 6 bases; J trimming: 8 bases; junction bases outside the gene matches: 4. The CDR3 DNA follows: TGTGCCAGCAGTCATGGGACAGGGGGCGAAAAACTGTTTTTT. Amino acid sequence: CASSHGTGGEKLFF.

V gene TRBV7-9 combines with J gene TRBJ2-7, with 9 positions matching TRBD1. V lost 2 bases to trimming and J lost 6 bases; unmatched junction nucleotides: 8. CDR1 and CDR2 from the germline V gene are SEHNR and FQNEAQ (reference sequence). This CDR3 region has 15 residues. This chain's CDR3 is CASSLLGDRVGEQYF. The CDR3 DNA follows: TGTGCCAGCAGCTTACTGGGGGACAGGGTGGGCGAGCAGTACTTC.

The V call is TRBV10-2, the J call TRBJ1-1; D might be TRBD1 (6 bases). Germline CDR1 and CDR2: WSHSY and SAAADI. The CDR3 is 15 amino acids. Trimming took 3 bases from V and 4 from J, leaving 15 bases between them. CDR3 nucleotides: TGCGCCAGCAGTGATGAGACCGGGGGCGGCACTGAAGCTTTCTTT. This gives the protein CASSDETGGGTEAFF.

The count of this clone is one. CDR3 region: CASSVPPWEQFF. DNA for the CDR3: TGCGCCAGCAGTGTTCCCCCGTGGGAGCAGTTCTTC. This chain uses TRBV10-2 with TRBJ2-1; D unresolved. V dropped 4 bases and J dropped 10 bases, with 11 bases sitting between them. The CDR3 extends over 12 amino acids. The germline gives CDR1 WSHSY, CDR2 SAAADI.

The chain carries TRBV5-4 and TRBJ2-5; weak D call: TRBD2 (6 bases). The CDR3 runs to 14 residues. Germline CDR1 SGHNT, CDR2 YYREEE (reference sequence). V dropped 4 bases and J dropped 5 bases, with 15 bases sitting between them. The CDR3 protein is CASSPDLEGETQYF. In nucleotides, the CDR3 is TGTGCCAGCAGCCCGGACCTGGAGGGGGAGACCCAGTACTTC.

V is TRBV10-3 and J is TRBJ1-1; D may be TRBD1 (6 bases). The V gene lost 11 bases and the J gene lost 2 bases, with 18 bases spanning the gap. Germline V gives CDR1 ENHRY, CDR2 SYGVKD. The CDR3 has 14 amino acids. The DNA of the CDR3 is TGTGCCGCCAGGGACACGCAGTTTAACACTGAAGCTTTCTTT. Translated: CAARDTQFNTEAFF.

This sequence joins TRBV5-1 and TRBJ2-1, with TRBD2 matching over 11 bases. V was clipped by 4 bases and J by 7 bases; unmatched bases: 7. CDR3 size: 15 residues. Germline loops: CDR1 SGHRS, CDR2 YFSETQ. The CDR3 nucleotides are TGCGCCAGCAGCCGTTCACTAGCGGGAGTGAATGAGCAGTTCTTC. This sequence encodes CASSRSLAGVNEQFF.

The chain couples TRBV6-5 to TRBJ1-2; D might be TRBD1 (6 bases). Germline loops: CDR1 MNHEY, CDR2 SVGAGI. The ends were cut back, 8 bases at V and 1 base at J, with 17 bases in the middle. CDR3 length: 15 amino acids. CDR3: CASLGGPKSNYGYTF. For the CDR3, the DNA is TGTGCCAGCCTAGGGGGGCCGAAAAGTAACTATGGCTACACCTTC.

V usage is TRBV10-3 and J usage is TRBJ2-1; D assignment may be TRBD1 or TRBD2 (6 bases each). Trimming removed 6 bases at V and 6 bases at J, with 15 bases between. The CDR3 totals 14 residues. Looked up from germline, CDR1 is ENHRY and CDR2 is SYGVKD. In DNA, the CDR3 is TGTGCCATCAGCCGGGACGGGGGCAGCAATGAGCAGTTCTTC. As protein: CAISRDGGSNEQFF.

The table lists this clone with a count of one. This chain uses TRBV4-1 with TRBJ2-3, with unresolved D. Germline values: CDR1 MGHRA, CDR2 YSYEKL. Trimming removed 0 bases from V and 4 bases from J, with 11 bases in between. The CDR3 consists of 15 residues. The CDR3 spells CASSQEMADPDTQYF. DNA of the CDR3: TGCGCCAGCAGCCAAGAAATGGCAGATCCAGATACGCAGTATTTT.

The chain couples TRBV7-9 to TRBJ1-2; the D is unclear. The length of the CDR3 is 12 residues. The V end lost 3 bases, the J end lost 8 bases, and 10 bases lay between the germline ends. Looked up from germline, CDR1 is SEHNR and CDR2 is FQNEAQ (reference sequence). In DNA form, the CDR3 reads TGTGCCAGCAGCTTTGGAGGAAGAGGCTACACCTTC. Translating it yields CASSFGGRGYTF.

This sequence joins TRBV7-9 and TRBJ2-7, with 7 bases aligning to TRBD2. Germline trimming cut 5 bases from V and 2 bases from J; bases unmatched to any gene: 9. Germline-derived CDR1 and CDR2 are SEHNR and FQNEAQ (reference sequence). This CDR3 region has 15 residues. The CDR3 is CASSPREGAAYEQYF. The CDR3 bases are TGTGCCAGCAGCCCAAGGGAGGGAGCAGCCTACGAGCAGTACTTC. The full variable domain, in which reference TRBV7-9 and TRBJ2-7 provide the parts outside the CDR3, is DTGVSQNPRHKITKRGQNVTFRCDPISEHNRLYWYRQTLGQGPEFLTYFQNEAQLEKSRLLSDRFSAERPKGSFSTLEIQRTEQGDSAMYLCASSPREGAAYEQYFGPGTRLTVT.